Listed below are T cell receptor beta chains from one sample, sequenced in a study of Graves' ophthalmopathy and Graves' hyperthyroidism. In TCRdb, the multiplex PCR reads were re-called with MiXCR into one record per CDR3 protein. This table holds tens of thousands of distinct CDR3 sequences, approximately 45% found once. The material sequenced was peripheral blood. The source of these receptors is an adult woman with Graves' ophthalmopathy. The CDR3 runs from the conserved cysteine through the conserved F or W. The order of the fields is clone size, J gene, D gene, CDR3 length, V gene, CDR3 protein, CDR3 DNA. The D gene is left open where the match is weak. A row's size may be missing; if present it is once, few, many or a size class.

>.|TRBJ1-3|TRBD1|14|TRBV29-1
CSASGQGGGNTIYF
TGCAGCGCCTCGGGACAGGGAGGTGGAAACACCATATATTTT
>.|TRBJ1-6|.|11|TRBV6-1
CDGRDNSPLHF
TGTGACGGCAGGGATAATTCACCCCTCCACTTT
>many|TRBJ1-5|.|16|TRBV6-1
CASSEVGTTSNQPQHF
TGTGCCAGCAGTGAAGTGGGCACGACCAGCAATCAGCCCCAGCATTTT
>.|TRBJ1-2|.|15|TRBV20-1
CSAKRGGACLFGYAF
TGCAGTGCTAAGAGGGGGGGGGCATGCCTATTTGGCTACGCCTTC
>few|TRBJ1-1|.|13|TRBV20-1
CSASRGETTEAFF
TGCAGTGCCTCTAGGGGGGAGACCACTGAAGCTTTCTTT
>many|TRBJ2-5|TRBD1|15|TRBV15
CATSRGDRGQETQYF
TGTGCCACCAGCAGAGGGGACAGGGGACAAGAGACCCAGTACTTC
>many|TRBJ1-2|.|13|TRBV5-5
CASSLRQGNGYTF
TGTGCCAGCAGCTTGAGGCAGGGGAATGGCTACACCTTC
>.|TRBJ1-2|.|12|TRBV7-3
CASSPLAGVYTF
TGTGCCAGCAGCCCGCTAGCGGGGGTCTACACCTTC
>many|TRBJ2-3|.|14|TRBV14
CASSPSLNTDTQYF
TGTGCCAGCAGCCCCAGTCTTAACACAGATACGCAGTATTTT
>.|TRBJ1-2|TRBD1|14|TRBV9
CASSPPGQVRGYTF
TGTGCCAGCAGCCCTCCGGGACAGGTCCGTGGCTACACCTTC
>many|TRBJ1-4|.|15|TRBV2
CASSLTGTFNEKLFF
TGTGCCAGCAGCCTCACAGGAACCTTTAATGAAAAACTGTTTTTT
>.|TRBJ2-7|.|12|TRBV4-2
CASSSHMSEQYF
TGTGCCAGCAGCTCCCACATGAGCGAGCAGTACTTC
>many|TRBJ1-6|.|17|TRBV11-2
CASTRSALSSYNSPLHF
TGTGCCAGCACCCGTAGTGCCCTCTCCTCCTATAATTCACCCCTCCACTTT
>many|TRBJ2-1|TRBD2|15|TRBV20-1
CSARGGREGLNEQFF
TGCAGTGCTAGGGGGGGGCGGGAGGGCCTCAATGAGCAGTTCTTC
>medium-sized|TRBJ2-1|.|13|TRBV24-1
CATSDPGSLYQFF
TGTGCCACCAGTGATCCTGGCTCTCTCTATCAGTTCTTC
>.|TRBJ2-7|.|15|TRBV6-5
CASSYSMGGATEQYF
TGTGCCAGCAGTTACTCGATGGGGGGCGCGACCGAGCAGTACTTC
>.|TRBJ2-7|TRBD2|16|TRBV20-1
CSALRPGTSGTYEQYF
TGCAGTGCACTACGCCCCGGGACTAGCGGAACCTACGAGCAGTACTTC
>once|TRBJ1-3|TRBD1|15|TRBV11-2
CASSPQGLVGNTIYF
TGTGCCAGCAGCCCACAGGGGCTTGTTGGAAACACCATATATTTT
>.|TRBJ1-5|.|17|TRBV7-8
CASSLAQREGKGQPQHF
TGTGCCAGCAGCTTAGCCCAGCGGGAGGGCAAAGGTCAGCCCCAGCATTTT
>many|TRBJ2-1|TRBD1|16|TRBV20-1
CSARERGRGSYNEQFF
TGCAGTGCTAGAGAAAGGGGGCGCGGGTCCTACAATGAGCAGTTCTTC
>many|TRBJ2-5|TRBD2|15|TRBV9
CASSALAGEGETQYF
TGTGCCAGCAGCGCCTTAGCGGGAGAAGGAGAGACCCAGTACTTC
>.|TRBJ2-7|.|12|TRBV11-2
CASSFGGDTQYF
TGTGCCAGCAGCTTCGGGGGTGATACGCAGTACTTC
>.|TRBJ2-7|TRBD2|13|TRBV5-1
CASSRGRGDEQYF
TGCGCCAGCAGCAGGGGACGGGGGGACGAGCAGTACTTC
>few|TRBJ2-7|TRBD2|14|TRBV7-6
CASSPSGTFSEQYF
TGTGCCAGCAGCCCCAGCGGGACCTTCAGCGAGCAGTACTTC
>.|TRBJ2-7|TRBD2|18|TRBV20-1
CSATEGTSGSVVGTQQYF
TGCAGTGCAACCGAGGGGACTAGCGGGAGTGTAGTGGGCACCCAGCAGTACTTC
>.|TRBJ2-5|TRBD1|13|TRBV24-1
CATSDHRGQPQYF
TGTGCCACCAGTGATCACAGGGGGCAGCCCCAGTACTTC
>.|TRBJ1-5|.|19|TRBV7-2
CASSLGSGKREYSNQPQHF
TGTGCCAGCAGCTTAGGTAGCGGGAAAAGAGAGTATAGCAATCAGCCCCAGCATTTT
>.|TRBJ1-2|.|12|TRBV20-1
CSASRGENGYTF
TGCAGTGCTAGTAGGGGAGAGAATGGCTACACCTTC
>few|TRBJ2-1|TRBD2|14|TRBV7-7
CATDSGRAINEQFF
TGTGCCACCGATAGCGGGAGGGCGATCAATGAGCAGTTCTTC
>.|TRBJ1-1|TRBD1|14|TRBV7-9
CTSSLQGASTEAFF
TGTACCAGCAGCTTACAGGGGGCCTCGACTGAAGCTTTCTTT
>few|TRBJ2-3|.|14|TRBV6-4
CASSESGETDTQYF
TGTGCCAGCAGTGAAAGCGGTGAAACAGATACGCAGTATTTT
>many|TRBJ1-1|.|13|TRBV3-1
CASSQVTGPGAFF
TGTGCCAGCAGCCAAGTGACAGGCCCGGGAGCTTTCTTT
>.|TRBJ1-5|.|17|TRBV19
CASSPSEGGSINQPQHF
TGTGCCAGTAGTCCCTCGGAGGGCGGCAGTATCAATCAGCCCCAGCATTTT
>.|TRBJ2-7|.|14|TRBV7-2
CASSLGASSYEQYF
TGTGCCAGCAGCTTAGGGGCGAGCTCCTACGAGCAGTACTTC
>once|TRBJ2-1|.|12|TRBV7-2
CASSLAVDEQFF
TGTGCCAGCAGCTTAGCGGTCGATGAGCAGTTCTTC
>many|TRBJ2-1|TRBD1|14|TRBV19
CASHSGQGSNEQFF
TGTGCCAGTCATTCGGGACAGGGGAGCAATGAGCAGTTCTTC
>once|TRBJ2-7|.|14|TRBV6-5
CASSYTGSTYEQYF
TGTGCCAGCAGTTATACCGGGTCAACCTACGAGCAGTACTTC
>many|TRBJ2-1|.|16|TRBV9
CASSVGTQKSYNEQFF
TGTGCCAGCAGCGTAGGGACCCAAAAAAGCTACAATGAGCAGTTCTTC
>many|TRBJ2-3|.|14|TRBV4-3
CASSQTVSGDTQYF
TGCGCCAGCAGCCAAACCGTCAGTGGAGATACGCAGTATTTT
>.|TRBJ1-5|.|13|TRBV24-1
CATSDFRGQPQHF
TGTGCCACCAGTGATTTCAGGGGTCAGCCCCAGCATTTT
>many|TRBJ1-1|.|13|TRBV29-1
CSAGRELGVGAFF
TGCAGCGCTGGGAGGGAATTAGGGGTGGGAGCTTTCTTT
>.|TRBJ1-5|.|15|TRBV20-1
CSAGDARGFHQPQHF
TGCAGTGCTGGAGATGCGAGGGGTTTTCATCAGCCCCAGCATTTT
>few|TRBJ1-2|.|14|TRBV2
CASSEGTGTDGYTF
TGTGCCAGCAGTGAAGGGACGGGGACGGATGGCTACACCTTC
>.|TRBJ2-7|TRBD2|13|TRBV15
CATSKERGHEQYF
TGTGCCACCAGCAAAGAGCGGGGCCACGAGCAGTACTTC
>.|TRBJ1-5|.|15|TRBV19
CASSKAVDSNQPQHF
TGTGCCTCCTCCAAGGCGGTAGATAGCAATCAGCCCCAGCATTTT
>.|TRBJ2-1|.|13|TRBV6-4
CASSGGGLNEQFF
TGTGCCAGCAGTGGAGGGGGTTTGAATGAGCAGTTCTTC
>.|TRBJ1-2|TRBD1|13|TRBV16
CASSPTGGDGYTF
TGTGCCAGCAGCCCGACAGGGGGAGATGGCTACACCTTC
>.|TRBJ2-2|TRBD2|16|TRBV7-2
CASSSGTSGRGGELFF
TGTGCCAGCAGCTCAGGGACTAGCGGGAGGGGCGGGGAGCTGTTTTTT
>many|TRBJ2-4|.|13|TRBV15
CATSRDQENIQYF
TGTGCCACCAGCAGAGATCAGGAAAACATTCAGTACTTC
>many|TRBJ2-5|TRBD1|13|TRBV6-1
CASSEGQGETQYF
TGTGCCAGCAGTGAAGGACAGGGGGAGACCCAGTACTTC
>.|TRBJ1-5|TRBD1|15|TRBV20-1
CSARGGQGANQPQHF
TGCAGTGCTAGGGGCGGACAGGGGGCCAATCAGCCCCAGCATTTT
>many|TRBJ1-6|.|16|TRBV19
CASNTDSGSYNSPLHF
TGTGCCAGTAACACGGACAGCGGCTCCTATAATTCACCCCTCCACTTT
>.|TRBJ1-5|.|15|TRBV20-1
CSARDWAGGNQPQHF
TGCAGTGCTAGAGATTGGGCCGGAGGCAATCAGCCCCAGCATTTT
>.|TRBJ1-3|.|12|TRBV2
CASSRTGNTIYF
TGTGCCAGCAGTCGGACTGGAAACACCATATATTTT
>.|TRBJ2-7|.|14|TRBV2
CASSDSAGDREQYF
TGTGCCAGCAGTGACTCGGCGGGAGACAGGGAGCAGTACTTC
>many|TRBJ2-7|.|15|TRBV9
CASSVGGGTGHEQYF
TGTGCCAGCAGCGTAGGTGGGGGAACAGGGCACGAGCAGTACTTC